This T cell receptor (beta chain) was obtained from a study of blood T cell repertoires in COVID-19. Sequenced by immunoSEQ multiplex PCR; TCRdb stores in-frame clones only, minus some. The sample yields hundreds of thousands of clones, 80% to 90% seen once. Material for sequencing was PBMCs or T cells enriched from blood (not recorded which). The receptor's source is a man aged 18 to 30 who had recovered from COVID-19.

CDR3 DNA: TGTGCCAGCAGCCAAGTTAGGAGCGGGAGTCGGAGCCGGAATGAGCAGTTCTTC. Translated: CASSQVRSGSRSRNEQFF. V gene TRBV3-1 (or the pseudogene TRBV3-2) combines with J gene TRBJ2-1; 8 bases agree with TRBD2. The V gene's germline CDR1 is LGHDT and CDR2 YNNKEL (reference sequence). This CDR3 has 18 amino acids. After removal of 1 base from V and 7 bases from J, the junction contained 15 bases not matched to a gene.